This T cell receptor (beta chain) was profiled in a study of blood T cell repertoires in COVID-19. At the level of the study: COVID-19 samples, acute and convalescent, were from the United States, Italy and Spain. In each case, the material was cDNA or gDNA derived from T cells, B-cell-depleted T cells, or PBMCs.

The V end was cut by 3 bases, the J end by 9 bases, with 17 bases between. CDR1 and CDR2 from the germline V gene are DFQATT and SNEGSKA (reference sequence). The CDR3 has 13 residues. How the authors handled the data: Amplification of reference gene primers was used by the study to estimate nucleated cell counts. Profiling relied on immunoSEQ multiplex PCR, and the TCRdb table lists in-frame clones only, not all of them. Clone size and the V and J calls come from that table; the DNA yielded D and trimming. The table records tens of thousands of clones, roughly 87% of them present only once. Sequencing was performed on peripheral blood. The chain carries TRBV20-1 and TRBJ1-1; a weak D match, TRBD1 (6 bases). This receptor was obtained from a human donor in a cohort sampled during active COVID-19. The donor label of this sample is uncertain. CDR3 in amino acids: CSASFGRRGKAFF. CDR3 DNA: TGCAGTGCTAGTTTTGGAAGAAGGGGGAAAGCTTTCTTT.